This T cell receptor beta chain originates from a study of shared clonotypes between healthy human individuals. General study findings and limits: Non-shared clonotypes showed lower generation probabilities than clonotypes common to all four donors.

Germline V lookup: CDR1 KGHSH, CDR2 LQKENI. Trimming shortened V by 0 bases and J by 3 bases, and 9 bases separated the two germline ends. This CDR3 has 15 residues. With regard to this clone: Its antigen remains unknown.

For every subset, genomic DNA was evenly distributed across several immunoSEQ plates. As handled by the study authors: Junction-only sequences without quality scores came from ImmunoSEQ, so filtering differed. Clones were read by immunoSEQ multiplex PCR, and TCRdb kept only the in-frame ones, dropping some. That table supplies the V and J calls and clone size; D and trimming were determined from the DNA. The table includes approximately 1.5 million clones, 98% detected once. The origin of this receptor is a man in his thirties or forties in good health. The chain links TRBV18 to TRBJ2-1; D gene unclear. Source material: naive CD4+ T cells sorted from blood. The subset here: CD45RA+ positively selected. The CDR3 DNA reads TGTGCCAGCTCACCACCCTTCAACCTCTACAATGAGCAGTTCTTC. Its translation: CASSPPFNLYNEQFF.